The source of this T cell receptor beta chain is a study of T cell repertoires and HLA-DP antigens. Study information: In vitro CD4+ alloreactivity was against HeLa-presented HLA-DP.

Note on this clone: What it binds is not known.

The PCR primers covered 54 TRBV and 13 TRBJ segments. Sequencing used immunoSEQ multiplex PCR; TCRdb keeps in-frame clones, though not all of them. The top ten clones hold around 1.4% of a sample with approximately 73,000 clones, around 80% of them seen once. The V gene's germline CDR1 is GTSNPN and CDR2 SVGIG (reference sequence). This CDR3 region has 15 residues. Trimming took off 0 bases at V and 2 bases at J, with 12 bases between the two ends. This clonotype was sampled from a man in his sixties in good health and CMV-seronegative. The J gene is TRBJ2-3, the V gene TRBV30; unclear D gene. Material for sequencing was CD4+ T cells from PBMCs. The CDR3 here is CAWSVGAYLTDTQYF. The CDR3 DNA is TGTGCCTGGAGTGTCGGTGCTTACCTCACAGATACGCAGTATTTT.